This T cell receptor beta chain stems from a study of T cells in Graves' hyperthyroidism and ophthalmopathy. On the study more broadly: Peripheral blood was obtained at initial diagnosis, preceding any treatment.

Trimming removed 9 bases from V and 0 bases from J, with 30 bases in between. Germline V gene lookup returns CDR1 LNHDA and CDR2 SQIVND (reference sequence). The CDR3 length is 20 residues. The investigators amplified TCR beta CDR3 regions from RNA transcripts. Initially, a first-round RT-PCR of the TCR CDR3 employed the HTBI primer set. TCRdb reanalysed the multiplex PCR reads using MiXCR and keeps one entry per CDR3 protein. The sample consists of about 600,000 distinct CDR3 sequences, about a sixth of them appearing once. The sequenced material came from blood. This receptor was identified in a woman between 40 and 55 years old with Graves' ophthalmopathy. This sequence joins TRBV19 and TRBJ1-5, with D tentatively TRBD1 (5 bases). The CDR3 DNA follows: TGTGCCAGCCAACCCCGGACCAACATTGGGGGGGAATATAGCAATCAGCCCCAGCATTTT. Its protein product is CASQPRTNIGGEYSNQPQHF.